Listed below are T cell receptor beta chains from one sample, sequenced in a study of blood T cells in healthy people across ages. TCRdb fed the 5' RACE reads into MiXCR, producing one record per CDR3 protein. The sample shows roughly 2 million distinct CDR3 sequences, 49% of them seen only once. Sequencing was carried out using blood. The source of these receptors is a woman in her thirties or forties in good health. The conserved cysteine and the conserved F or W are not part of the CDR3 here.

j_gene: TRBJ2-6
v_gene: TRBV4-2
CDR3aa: ASSQKGTGSSGANVLT

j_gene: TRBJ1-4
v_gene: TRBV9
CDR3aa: ASSGQLSEKLF

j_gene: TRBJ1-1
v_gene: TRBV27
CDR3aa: ASSLYPGLNTEAF

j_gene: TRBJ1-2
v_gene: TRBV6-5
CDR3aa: ASSYVTGWGYT

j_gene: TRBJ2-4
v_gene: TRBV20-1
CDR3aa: SARDPVEVIAKNIQY

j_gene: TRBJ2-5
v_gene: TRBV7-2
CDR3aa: ASRQTSGGIQETQY

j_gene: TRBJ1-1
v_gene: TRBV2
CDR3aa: ASRVQGQAF

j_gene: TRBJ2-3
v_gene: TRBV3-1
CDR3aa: ASSQDPGLTADTQY

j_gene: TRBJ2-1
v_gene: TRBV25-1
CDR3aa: ASSEYLAGGGEEQF

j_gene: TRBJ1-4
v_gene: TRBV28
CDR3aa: ASSFKQGHNEKLF

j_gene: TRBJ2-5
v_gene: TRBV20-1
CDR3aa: SASTGVEETQY

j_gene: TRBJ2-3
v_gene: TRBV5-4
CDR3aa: ASSFGITADTQY

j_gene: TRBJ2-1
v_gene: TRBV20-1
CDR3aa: SARGILAGRSYNEQF

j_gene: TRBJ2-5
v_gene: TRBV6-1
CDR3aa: ASSERAGGETQY

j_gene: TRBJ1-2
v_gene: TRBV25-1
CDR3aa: ASSEPDTVDGSNYGYT

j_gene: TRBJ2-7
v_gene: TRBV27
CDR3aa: ASKRSPREYEQY

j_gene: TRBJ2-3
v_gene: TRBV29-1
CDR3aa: SVGTSGGATDTQY

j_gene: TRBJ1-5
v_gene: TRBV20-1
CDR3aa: SAMTGGRGNQPQH

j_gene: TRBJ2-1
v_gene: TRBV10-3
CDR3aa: AISEDPRETQF

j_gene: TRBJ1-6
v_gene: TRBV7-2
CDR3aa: ASSLGREGFLH

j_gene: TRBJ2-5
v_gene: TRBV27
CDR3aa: ASSDRGGGNEQY

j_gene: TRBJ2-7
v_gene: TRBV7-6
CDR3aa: ASSLASDLTVDEQY

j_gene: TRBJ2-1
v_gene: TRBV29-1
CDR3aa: SVEAVRRGGTHNEQF

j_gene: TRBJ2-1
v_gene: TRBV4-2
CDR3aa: ASSQEGMSDEQF

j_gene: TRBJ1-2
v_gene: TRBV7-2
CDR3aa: ASSPIRTMGYT

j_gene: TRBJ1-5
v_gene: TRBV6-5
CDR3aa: ASSKGGYSNQPQH

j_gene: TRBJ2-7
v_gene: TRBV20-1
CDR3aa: SARGSQIIYEQY

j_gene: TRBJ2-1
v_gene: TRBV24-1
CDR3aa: ATSVFSYNEQF

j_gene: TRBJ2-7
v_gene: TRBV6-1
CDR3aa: ASSRTVLSYEQY

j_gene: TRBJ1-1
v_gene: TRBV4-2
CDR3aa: ASSQDLFIANTEAF

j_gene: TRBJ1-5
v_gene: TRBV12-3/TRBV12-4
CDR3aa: ASSFSWPGSNQPQH

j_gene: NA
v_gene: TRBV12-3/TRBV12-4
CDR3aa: ASSFGATYEQY

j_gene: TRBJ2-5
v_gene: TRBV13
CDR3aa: ASSFRDYGDQETQY

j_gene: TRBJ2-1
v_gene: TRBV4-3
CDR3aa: ASSQAGLAGVGEQF

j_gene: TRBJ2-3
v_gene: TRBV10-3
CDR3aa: AIEGADTQY

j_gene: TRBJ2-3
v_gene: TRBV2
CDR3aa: ASRRGLAGNTDTQY

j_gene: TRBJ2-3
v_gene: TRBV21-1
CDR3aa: ASSDRAQY

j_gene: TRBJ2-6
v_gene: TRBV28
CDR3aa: ACEGGQGFSGANVLT

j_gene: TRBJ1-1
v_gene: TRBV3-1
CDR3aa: ASSRDRQMNTEAF

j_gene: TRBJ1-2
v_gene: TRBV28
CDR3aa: ASSTHGQDNYGYT

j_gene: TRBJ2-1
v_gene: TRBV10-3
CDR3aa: AISGDSTGEQF

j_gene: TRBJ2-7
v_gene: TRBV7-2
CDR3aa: ASASQGYEQY

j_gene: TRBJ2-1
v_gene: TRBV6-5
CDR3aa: ASTKTDRGSYNEQF

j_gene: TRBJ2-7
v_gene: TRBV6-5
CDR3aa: ASSPNPGHEQY

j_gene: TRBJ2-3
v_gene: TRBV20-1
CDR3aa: SARDRFSGGASDTQY

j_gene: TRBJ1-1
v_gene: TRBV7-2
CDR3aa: ASSRGRTRGTEAF

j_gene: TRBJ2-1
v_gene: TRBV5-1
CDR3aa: ASSQLGLNNEQF

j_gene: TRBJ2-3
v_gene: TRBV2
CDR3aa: ASRSLAGGKTDTQY

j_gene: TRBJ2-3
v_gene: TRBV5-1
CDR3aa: ASSSSPGGITDTQY

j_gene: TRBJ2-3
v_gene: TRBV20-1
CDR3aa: SARVLARGTDTQY

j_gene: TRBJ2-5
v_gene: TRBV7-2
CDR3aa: ASSPRMVQETQY

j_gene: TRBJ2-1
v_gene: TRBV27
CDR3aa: ASSLHLGAIGNEQF

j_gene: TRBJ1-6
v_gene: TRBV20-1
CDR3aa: SASGITMVNSPLH